This T cell receptor (beta chain) was recovered during a study of OX40 agonist ivuxolimab in advanced cancers. Study summary: Head and neck, renal cell, melanoma or hepatocellular carcinoma were the cancers that dose-escalation patients had.

CDR3 length: 13 residues. From germline, CDR1 is SEHNR and CDR2 FQNEAQ (reference sequence). The V and J ends lost 3 bases and 4 bases respectively, with 9 bases between them. TCRdb's table, derived via immunoSEQ multiplex PCR, lists solely in-frame clones and lacks some. This sample has over 8,000 clones, with about 63% found just once. This clone showed up just a few times. This TCR was sampled from an adult with an advanced solid tumor such as melanoma, head and neck, liver or kidney cancer. The sequences come from CD4+ or CD8+ T cells sorted from blood, collected in a trial of the OX40 agonist ivuxolimab. The rearrangement links TRBV7-9 to TRBJ1-1, with unresolved D. CDR3: CASSFGRGTEAFF. In nucleotides, the CDR3 is TGTGCCAGCAGCTTTGGCCGGGGCACTGAAGCTTTCTTT.